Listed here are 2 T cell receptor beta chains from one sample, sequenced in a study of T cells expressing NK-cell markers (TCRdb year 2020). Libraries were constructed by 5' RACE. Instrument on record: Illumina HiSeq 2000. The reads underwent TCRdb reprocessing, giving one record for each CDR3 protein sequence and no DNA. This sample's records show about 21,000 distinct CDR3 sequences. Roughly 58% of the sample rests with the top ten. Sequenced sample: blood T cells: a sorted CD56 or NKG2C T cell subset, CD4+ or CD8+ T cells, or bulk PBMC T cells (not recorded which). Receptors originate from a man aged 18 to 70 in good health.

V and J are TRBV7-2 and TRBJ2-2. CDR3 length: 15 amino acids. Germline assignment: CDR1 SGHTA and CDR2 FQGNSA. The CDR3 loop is CASSLIGLSTGELFF.

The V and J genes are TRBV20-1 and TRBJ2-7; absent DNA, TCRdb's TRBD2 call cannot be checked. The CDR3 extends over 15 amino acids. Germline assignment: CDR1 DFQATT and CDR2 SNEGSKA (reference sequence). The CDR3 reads CSARGLTSGRVEQYF.